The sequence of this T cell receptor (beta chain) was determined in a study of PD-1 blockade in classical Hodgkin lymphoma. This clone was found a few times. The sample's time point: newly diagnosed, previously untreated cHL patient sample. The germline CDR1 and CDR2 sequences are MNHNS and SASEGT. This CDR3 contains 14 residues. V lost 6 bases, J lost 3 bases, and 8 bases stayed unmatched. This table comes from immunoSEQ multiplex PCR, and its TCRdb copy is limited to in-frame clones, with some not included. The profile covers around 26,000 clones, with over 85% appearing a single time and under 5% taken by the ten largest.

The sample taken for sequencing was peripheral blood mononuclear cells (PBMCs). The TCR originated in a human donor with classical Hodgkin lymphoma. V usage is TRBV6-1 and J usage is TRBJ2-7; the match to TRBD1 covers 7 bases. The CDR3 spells CASRVTDRIYEQYF. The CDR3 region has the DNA TGTGCCAGCAGGGTAACGGACAGGATCTACGAGCAGTACTTC.